The clone carrying this TCR beta chain appeared a single time. This sample was taken from a study of blood T cell repertoires in COVID-19. In the source study's methods: Amplification of reference gene primers provided the estimated nucleated cell counts. The method was immunoSEQ multiplex PCR; TCRdb's version includes in-frame clones alone and lacks a portion of them. Clone size and the V and J calls come from that table; the DNA yielded D and trimming. The profile shows 370,000 or so clones, more than 70% of them singletons. The CDR3 length is 15 residues. Germline V gene lookup returns CDR1 SNHLY and CDR2 FYNNEI. Trimming at V came to 2 bases and at J to 6 bases, leaving 6 bases not matched to a gene. Enrolled through a virtual design, the participants were between about 18 and 100 years of age and came from about two dozen US areas. Assignment of participants to cohorts was predicated upon participant-reported clinical history. The recovered donors of Cohort 3 showed two negative PCRs, clearance, or symptom resolution.

This TCR derives from a man aged 25-45 years who had recovered from COVID-19. The chain is built from TRBV2 and TRBJ2-4; 8 nucleotides agree with TRBD1. Material for sequencing was PBMCs or T cells enriched from blood (not recorded which). As DNA, the CDR3 is TGTGCCAGCAGTGAATCGAGGACAGGGATAAACATTCAGTACTTC. Translation gives CASSESRTGINIQYF.